This entry lists 5 T cell receptor beta chains sequenced from one sample in a study of cytomegalovirus exposure and HLA in healthy donors. Primers: 60 Vbeta forward and 13 Jbeta reverse. Repertoires were generated with immunoSEQ multiplex PCR, while TCRdb's copy carries only in-frame clones and drops some. The sample carries tens of thousands of clones, approximately 60% recorded once. Source material: PBMCs. The receptor set was obtained from a male donor in good health and CMV-seropositive.

V usage is TRBV25-1 and J usage is TRBJ2-3, with TRBD2 matching 8 bases. Germline V gives CDR1 MGHDK, CDR2 SYGVNS. The V gene end was trimmed by 5 bases and the J gene end by 7 bases; junction bases not matched to a gene: 8. The CDR3 runs to 14 residues. CDR3 residues: CASSKAGGGNTQYF. The DNA of the CDR3 is TGTGCCAGCAGTAAGGCGGGGGGTGGGAATACGCAGTATTTT. The full variable domain, with the rest looked up from reference TRBV25-1 and TRBJ2-3, is EADIYQTPRYLVIGTGKKITLECSQTMGHDKMYWYQQDPGMELHLIHYSYGVNSTEKGDLSSESTVSRIRTEHFPLTLESARPSHTSQYLCASSKAGGGNTQYFGPGTRLTVL.

This clone was recorded a few times. The V and J genes are TRBV15 and TRBJ2-1; TRBD2 matches at 8 bases. This CDR3 has 17 residues. Losses at the gene ends were 0 bases for V and 0 bases for J; bases not matched to a gene: 4. The germline gives CDR1 LNHNV, CDR2 YYDKDF (reference sequence). The CDR3 reads CATSRDLGTSSYNEQFF. CDR3 bases: TGTGCCACCAGCAGAGATCTCGGGACTAGCTCCTACAATGAGCAGTTCTTC.

This clone was observed a handful of times. The chain is built from TRBV28 and TRBJ2-3; TRBD1 might be the D (6 bases). CDR1 is MDHEN and CDR2 is SYDVKM in the germline V gene. V lost 5 bases to trimming and J lost 0 bases, with 9 bases between them. This CDR3 contains 14 residues. The CDR3 spells CASSPQGSTDTQYF. In DNA, the CDR3 is TGTGCCAGCAGTCCCCAGGGGAGCACAGATACGCAGTATTTT.

This clone was seen only a few times. V usage is TRBV25-1 and J usage is TRBJ1-1; perhaps TRBD1 as D (6 bases). V lost 4 bases to trimming and J lost 4 bases, with 13 bases between them. The CDR3 length is 14 residues. Germline CDR1 is MGHDK and CDR2 is SYGVNS. The CDR3 nucleotides read TGTGCCAGCAGTGGCGTTGGGGGCAGCACTGAAGCTTTCTTT. Amino acid sequence: CASSGVGGSTEAFF.

This clone was seen only a few times. The chain couples TRBV21-1 to TRBJ1-5. TRBV21-1 is given as a pseudogene. CDR3 size: 17 residues. The CDR3 region is CAISEGHPVGSNQPQHF. CDR3 in DNA: TGTGCCATATCCGAGGGCCATCCCGTGGGGAGCAATCAGCCCCAGCATTTT.